Described below is a single TCR beta chain sequence and its context. This record belongs to a study of cytotoxic CD8 clonotypes in ibrutinib-treated CLL. At the level of the study: Among the patients, some eleven presented as relapsed/refractory and 15 as treatment-naive; around 18 showed unmutated IGHV. Specimens for response were gathered following a median around a year of therapy, spanning 6 to 36.

The V and J ends lost 5 bases and 0 bases respectively, with 13 bases between them. Per germline, CDR1 SEHNR and CDR2 FQNEAQ (reference sequence). The CDR3 sequence is 16 residues long. Target depth was 1 in 200,000 to 1 in 1 million T cells, about 10x per clonotype. Profiled with immunoSEQ multiplex PCR; TCRdb holds only in-frame clones, not every one. The sample has around 97,000 clones; approximately 80% are singletons. This sequence joins TRBV7-9 and TRBJ1-4, with TRBD1 as a possible D gene (5 bases). The sequence was collected from a human donor with chronic lymphocytic leukemia. This sample comprised PBMCs, obtained after 12 months of ibrutinib treatment. The CDR3 spells CASSARDSATNEKLFF. CDR3 coding DNA: TGTGCCAGCAGCGCCCGGGACTCTGCAACTAATGAAAAACTGTTTTTT. Full variable domain (remainder filled in from reference TRBV7-9 and TRBJ1-4): DTGVSQNPRHKITKRGQNVTFRCDPISEHNRLYWYRQTLGQGPEFLTYFQNEAQLEKSRLLSDRFSAERPKGSFSTLEIQRTEQGDSAMYLCASSARDSATNEKLFFGSGTQLSVL.